The next 25 T cell receptor beta chains were all read from a single sample in a study of blood T cell repertoires in COVID-19. Generated by immunoSEQ multiplex PCR, the TCRdb table keeps only in-frame clones and is missing some. The data show fewer than 400,000 clones, roughly 88% seen once. Sequencing was carried out using peripheral blood. Source of these receptors: a woman younger than 45 with COVID-19, enrolled during active disease.

The rearrangement links TRBV9 to TRBJ2-4, with a tentative D call TRBD1 (6 bases). V lost 0 bases to trimming and J lost 4 bases, with 8 bases between them. CDR3 length equals 14 residues. Germline lookup yields CDR1 SGDLS and CDR2 YYNGEE. The CDR3 bases are TGTGCCAGCAGCGTAGGGACAGATAAAAACATTCAGTACTTC. Residues: CASSVGTDKNIQYF.

This sequence joins TRBV7-8 and TRBJ2-7, with TRBD2 as a possible D gene (6 bases). This CDR3 has 15 residues. CDR1 SGHVS and CDR2 FQNEAQ come from the germline V gene. V was cut by 7 bases and J by 4 bases, with 20 bases left in between. DNA of the CDR3: TGTGCCAGCACCAAGAGAGGGGACTCTACATACGAGCAGTACTTC. Translation: CASTKRGDSTYEQYF. The complete variable domain, with remaining parts taken from reference TRBV7-8 and TRBJ2-7, reads GAGVSQSPRYKVAKRGQDVALRCDPISGHVSLFWYQQALGQGPEFLTYFQNEAQLDKSGLPSDRFFAERPEGSVSTLKIQRTQQEDSAVYLCASTKRGDSTYEQYFGPGTRLTVT.

The chain has TRBV5-1 and TRBJ2-1; the match to TRBD2 covers 13 bases. CDR1 is SGHRS, CDR2 YFSETQ, per germline. The trim removed 3 bases at V and 8 bases at J, leaving 5 bases unmatched. The CDR3 is 15 amino acids. CDR3 nucleotide sequence: TGCGCCAGCAGCTCCGGGACTAGCGGGATATATGAGCAGTTCTTC. The encoded protein is CASSSGTSGIYEQFF. Full variable domain (remainder filled in from reference TRBV5-1 and TRBJ2-1): KAGVTQTPRYLIKTRGQQVTLSCSPISGHRSVSWYQQTPGQGLQFLFEYFSETQRNKGNFPGRFSGRQFSNSRSEMNVSTLELGDSALYLCASSSGTSGIYEQFFGPGTRLTVL.

V usage is TRBV4-2 and J usage is TRBJ1-2, with 11 bases matching TRBD1. V was pared by 0 bases and J by 8 bases, with 2 bases of the junction left unmatched. CDR3 length: 14 residues. Germline V gives CDR1 LGHNA, CDR2 YNFKEQ. CDR3 coding DNA: TGTGCCAGCAGCCAAGAGGGACAGGGGGAGGGCTACACCTTC. This gives the protein CASSQEGQGEGYTF.

The chain combines TRBV6-5 with TRBJ2-7; no firm D call. Germline CDR1 MNHEY, CDR2 SVGAGI. This CDR3 has 13 residues. Trimming cost V 5 bases and J 7 bases, with 15 bases left between them. CDR3 protein: CASSHPSTREQYF. The CDR3 coding sequence is TGTGCCAGCAGTCACCCCTCAACCCGGGAGCAGTACTTC.

The J gene is TRBJ2-3, the V gene TRBV2; 10 bases line up with TRBD2. Losses at the gene ends were 2 bases for V and 2 bases for J; bases not matched to a gene: 4. The CDR3 covers 16 residues. The V gene's germline CDR1 is SNHLY and CDR2 FYNNEI. The CDR3 sequence is CASSERLAGATDTQYF. In nucleotides, the CDR3 is TGTGCCAGCAGTGAAAGGCTAGCGGGAGCCACAGATACGCAGTATTTT.

V gene TRBV2 combines with J gene TRBJ1-2; 7 nucleotides match TRBD1. The CDR3 is 15 residues long. Germline V gives CDR1 SNHLY, CDR2 FYNNEI. The trim removed 8 bases at V and 5 bases at J, leaving 14 bases unmatched. CDR3 loop: CASRRDSQAPYGYTF. For the CDR3, the DNA is TGTGCCAGCCGTAGGGACAGCCAGGCCCCTTATGGCTACACCTTC.

In DNA, the CDR3 is TGTGCCAGCTCACCACGTACCGGAGGGGAAGAGACCCAGTACTTC. It is translated as CASSPRTGGEETQYF. The chain combines TRBV18 with TRBJ2-5; maybe TRBD2 (6 bases). Germline CDR1 KGHSH, CDR2 LQKENI. Trimming cost V 1 base and J 3 bases, with 12 bases left between them. The CDR3 length is 15 residues.

This rearrangement joins TRBV9 to TRBJ2-3; D is unresolved. Germline-derived CDR1 and CDR2 are SGDLS and YYNGEE. The CDR3 contains 14 residues. The V end lost 0 bases, the J end lost 8 bases, and 13 bases lay between the germline ends. The DNA for the CDR3 is TGTGCCAGCAGCGTAGAGATCAGCGTTCCTACGCAGTATTTT. It encodes CASSVEISVPTQYF.

This rearrangement joins TRBV5-6 to TRBJ2-7; possible D gene TRBD2, 6 bases. CDR1 is SGHDT, CDR2 YYEEEE, per germline. This CDR3 is built from 16 residues. Deletions cut 0 bases from V and 3 bases from J, with 16 bases between. CDR3 residues: CASSLGGTAGFYEQYF. CDR3 coding DNA: TGTGCCAGCAGCTTGGGGGGGACTGCGGGCTTCTACGAGCAGTACTTC. Variable domain in full (rest from reference TRBV5-6 and TRBJ2-7): DAGVTQSPTHLIKTRGQQVTLRCSPKSGHDTVSWYQQALGQGPQFIFQYYEEEERQRGNFPDRFSGHQFPNYSSELNVNALLLGDSALYLCASSLGGTAGFYEQYFGPGTRLTVT.

The gene calls are TRBV5-6 and TRBJ1-1, with 8 nucleotides matching TRBD1. The CDR3 contains 16 residues. The germline CDR1 and CDR2 sequences are SGHDT and YYEEEE. V lost 0 bases, J lost 3 bases, and 7 bases stayed unmatched. The CDR3 is CASSLVKGQDYTEAFF. DNA of the CDR3: TGTGCCAGCAGCTTGGTGAAGGGACAGGATTACACTGAAGCTTTCTTT.

This chain joins TRBV12-3 or TRBV12-4 and TRBJ1-2; 7 bases line up with TRBD1. J gave up 6 bases and V 6 bases, and 7 bases lay outside the gene matches. The CDR3 covers 13 residues. In nucleotides, the CDR3 is TGTGCCAGCAGCCCAAGGCAGGGGGATGGCTACACCTTC. Translation gives CASSPRQGDGYTF.

The chain recombines TRBV12-5 with TRBJ2-5, with D tentatively TRBD2 (6 bases). Germline V gives CDR1 LGHNT, CDR2 FRNRAP. The CDR3 consists of 12 residues. V lost 7 bases, J lost 2 bases, and 8 bases lay in between. The CDR3 nucleotides read TGTGCTAGTGAGGGACTGCAAGAGACCCAGTACTTC. It specifies CASEGLQETQYF. Combining the CDR3 with reference TRBV12-5 and TRBJ2-5 gives the whole variable domain DARVTQTPRHKVTEMGQEVTMRCQPILGHNTVFWYRQTMMQGLELLAYFRNRAPLDDSGMPKDRFSAEMPDATLATLKIQPSEPRDSAVYFCASEGLQETQYFGPGTRLLVL.

The chain is built from TRBV29-1 and TRBJ1-2; 8 bases are shared with TRBD1. The CDR3 contains 19 residues. CDR1 is SQVTM and CDR2 is ANQGSEA in the germline V gene. V was clipped by 0 bases and J by 3 bases; unmatched bases: 18. The CDR3 DNA sequence: TGCAGCGTTGAAGAATGGGACGACAGGGGCGAGAGGGGATACTATGGCTACACCTTC. Translating it yields CSVEEWDDRGERGYYGYTF.

This clone was detected a few times. This chain joins TRBV11-3 and TRBJ2-7, with 7 bases identical to TRBD2. Germline loops: CDR1 SGHNT, CDR2 YENEEA. The CDR3 extends over 14 amino acids. V lost 5 bases and J lost 4; bases outside the gene matches: 8. The CDR3 is CASSRGGSLYEQYF. The CDR3 DNA reads TGTGCCAGCAGCCGCGGCGGGAGTTTGTACGAGCAGTACTTC.

This sequence joins TRBV2 and TRBJ2-1, with 7 bases identical to TRBD2. J gave up 7 bases and V 7 bases, and 10 bases lay outside the gene matches. The germline V gene encodes CDR1 SNHLY and CDR2 FYNNEI. The CDR3 covers 14 residues. The CDR3: CASMLSGEGNEQFF. The CDR3 DNA sequence: TGTGCCAGCATGTTAAGCGGGGAGGGAAATGAGCAGTTCTTC.

The chain has TRBV27 and TRBJ1-5, with D possibly being TRBD1 (6 bases). V was cut by 6 bases and J by 4 bases, with 10 bases left in between. The germline V gene encodes CDR1 MNHEY and CDR2 SMNVEV (reference sequence). The CDR3 runs 13 residues. CDR3 nucleotide sequence: TGTGCCAGCAGAGACAGGACTAATCAGCCCCAGCATTTT. Translated, it gives CASRDRTNQPQHF.

This sequence joins TRBV27 and TRBJ2-7, with 7 positions matching TRBD1. This CDR3 region has 15 residues. CDR1 is MNHEY, CDR2 SMNVEV, per germline (reference sequence). V gave up 1 base and J gave up 3 bases; unmatched junction bases: 6. The CDR3 here is CASSLLGDSFYEQYF. CDR3 DNA: TGTGCCAGCAGTTTATTGGGGGACAGTTTCTACGAGCAGTACTTC.

The genes are TRBV18 and TRBJ2-5, with a weak D call TRBD2 (6 bases). The germline V gene has CDR1 KGHSH and CDR2 LQKENI. The CDR3 contains 15 residues. Trimming removed 2 bases from V and 4 bases from J, with 14 bases in between. DNA for the CDR3: TGTGCCAGCTCACCAGCGGGGATAGCTGGAGAGACCCAGTACTTC. It specifies CASSPAGIAGETQYF.

The chain couples TRBV3-1 (or the pseudogene TRBV3-2) to TRBJ1-6; 9 positions match TRBD1. The CDR3 runs 16 residues. V lost 4 bases, J lost 9 bases, and 10 bases stayed unmatched. Germline lookup yields CDR1 LGHDT and CDR2 YNNKEL (reference sequence). Written as DNA, the CDR3 is TGTGCCAGCAGCCCGTCCGAGGGACAGGGCCCTTCACCCCTCCACTTT. It encodes CASSPSEGQGPSPLHF.

The sample holds one count of this clone. The chain recombines TRBV19 with TRBJ2-3, with D possibly being TRBD1 (5 bases). Germline loops: CDR1 LNHDA, CDR2 SQIVND (reference sequence). The CDR3 has 16 residues. V was trimmed by 3 bases and J by 2 bases, leaving 15 bases between them. The CDR3: CASSINDQGFTDTQYF. The CDR3 DNA sequence: TGTGCCAGTAGTATTAACGATCAGGGCTTCACAGATACGCAGTATTTT.

The chain combines TRBV19 with TRBJ1-1; no firm D call. The CDR3 totals 12 residues. Per germline, CDR1 LNHDA and CDR2 SQIVND (reference sequence). Trimming took 0 bases from V and 8 from J, leaving 7 bases between them. The CDR3 coding sequence is TGTGCCAGTAGTATAGACCAGTACGAAGCTTTCTTT. It is translated as CASSIDQYEAFF.

The CDR3 region is CASRHSSGANVLTF. DNA of the CDR3: TGTGCCAGCAGACACAGCTCTGGGGCCAACGTCCTGACTTTC. The rearrangement joins TRBV6-6 to TRBJ2-6; no reliable D call. The germline V gene has CDR1 MNHNY and CDR2 SVGAGI (reference sequence). The CDR3 is 14 amino acids. The V and J ends lost 6 bases and 0 bases respectively, with 6 bases between them.

This clone was seen only once. This sequence joins TRBV7-9 and TRBJ1-5; maybe TRBD1 (5 bases). CDR3 size: 16 residues. Trimming stripped 3 bases from V and 3 bases from J, with 15 bases between. Germline CDR1 is SEHNR and CDR2 is FQNEAQ (reference sequence). The CDR3 is CASSFGGTGTNQPQHF. The CDR3 DNA follows: TGTGCCAGCAGCTTCGGGGGGACGGGGACCAATCAGCCCCAGCATTTT.

V usage is TRBV28 and J usage is TRBJ1-5; D possibly corresponds to TRBD1 (5 bases). Germline V gene lookup returns CDR1 MDHEN and CDR2 SYDVKM. Trimming cost V 2 bases and J 1 base, with 12 bases left between them. CDR3 length: 16 amino acids. The CDR3 protein is CASSLEAGRSNQPQHF. The CDR3 DNA reads as TGTGCCAGCAGTTTAGAGGCAGGGAGGAGCAATCAGCCCCAGCATTTT. Complete variable domain (other parts from reference TRBV28 and TRBJ1-5): DVKVTQSSRYLVKRTGEKVFLECVQDMDHENMFWYRQDPGLGLRLIYFSYDVKMKEKGDIPEGYSVSREKKERFSLILESASTNQTSMYLCASSLEAGRSNQPQHFGDGTRLSIL.